Sequencing of this T cell receptor (beta chain) was carried out in a study of blood T cell repertoires in COVID-19. Across the study: The United States, Italy and Spain were the sources of the acute and convalescent COVID-19 samples. T cells, B-cell-depleted T cells, or PBMCs supplied cDNA or gDNA.

Per the germline V gene, CDR1 is MNHEY and CDR2 is SVGEGT. This CDR3 is built from 13 residues. J was trimmed by 3 bases and V by 2 bases; bases with no gene match: 1. Some clones are missing from TCRdb's copy, which holds only in-frame ones; the method was immunoSEQ multiplex PCR. The sample has under 250,000 clones; about four fifths are singletons. This sequence joins TRBV6-2 or TRBV6-3 and TRBJ2-7; 7 nucleotides align to TRBD2. The sample comprised PBMCs or T cells enriched from blood (not recorded which). This TCR was sampled from a woman aged 40 to 50 who had been exposed to COVID-19. CDR3 in amino acids: CASSYAGDYEQYF. The CDR3 DNA reads as TGTGCCAGCAGTTACGCGGGGGACTACGAGCAGTACTTC.